These 17 T cell receptor beta chains originate from one sample sequenced in a study of cytomegalovirus exposure and HLA in healthy donors (dated by TCRdb to the late 2010s). Libraries were made using the immunoSEQ multiplex PCR assay. The multiplex PCR relied on a mix of 60 forward primers for TCR Vbeta segments and 13 reverse primers for TCR Jbeta segments. Drawn from immuneACCESS, this table holds only the in-frame rearrangements with V and J called that TCRdb kept. Clones are partly lost; checked studies trace under half to an unresolved V gene and leave the rest unexplained. In all, the sample holds about 140,000 clones, and around 81% of those were seen once. The ten largest clones add up to about 2.5% of the sample. The specimen sequenced was PBMCs. The receptor source for this set is a male donor in good health and CMV-seronegative.

This rearrangement joins TRBV9 to TRBJ1-1; tentative D call: TRBD1 (5 bases). This CDR3 comprises 14 residues. V lost 7 bases and J 5 bases, leaving 18 bases between the germline ends. CDR1 is SGDLS and CDR2 is YYNGEE in the germline V gene. The CDR3 region is CASSGGIGRTEAFF. In nucleotides, the CDR3 is TGTGCCAGCTCCGGGGGTATTGGGCGGACTGAAGCTTTCTTT.

The J gene is TRBJ1-1, the V gene TRBV7-9, with TRBD1 matching 8 bases. Per germline, CDR1 SEHNR and CDR2 FQNEAQ (reference sequence). The CDR3 length is 15 residues. J was trimmed by 5 bases and V by 11 bases; bases with no gene match: 16. The CDR3 nucleotides read TGTGCCGGATTACGCATCAGGGGGCAGTTGACTGAAGCTTTCTTT. Its protein product is CAGLRIRGQLTEAFF.

The V and J genes are TRBV9 and TRBJ2-2; D call uncertain. The CDR3 contains 13 residues. Germline CDR1 and CDR2: SGDLS and YYNGEE. V lost 3 bases and J lost 4, with 7 bases in between. Written as DNA, the CDR3 is TGTGCCAGCAGCGGGCAGCGCACCGGGGAGCTGTTTTTT. Amino acid sequence: CASSGQRTGELFF.

The chain joins TRBV27 to TRBJ2-3; 10 bases line up with TRBD1. Per germline, CDR1 MNHEY and CDR2 SMNVEV (reference sequence). With 6 bases clipped from V and 4 bases from J, the junction kept 4 bases outside the gene matches. The CDR3 loop spans 14 amino acids. CDR3 nucleotides: TGTGCCAGCAGACGTGGGACAGGGGCAGATACGCAGTATTTT. Its translation: CASRRGTGADTQYF.

This clone was seen just once. V and J are TRBV30 and TRBJ1-2, with D possibly matching TRBD1 (5 bases). The CDR3 spans 12 residues. Germline CDR1 and CDR2: GTSNPN and SVGIG (reference sequence). V dropped 3 bases and J dropped 8 bases, with 13 bases sitting between them. The CDR3: CAWSQGFSGYTF. The DNA for the CDR3 is TGTGCCTGGAGCCAGGGTTTTTCGGGCTACACCTTC.

V and J are TRBV2 and TRBJ2-1, with TRBD2 as a possible D gene (6 bases). CDR3 length: 14 residues. CDR1 is SNHLY and CDR2 is FYNNEI in the germline V gene. V lost 10 bases to trimming and J lost 8 bases, with 21 bases between them. Here the CDR3 DNA reads TGTGCCACCGAAGACCTCGTTCCGGGAGATGAGCAGTTCTTC. Translation: CATEDLVPGDEQFF.

With respect to this clone: The junction departs from germline at one end; a sequencing error may be responsible. The rearrangement joins TRBV29-1 to TRBJ1-2; possibly TRBD1 for D (6 bases). This CDR3 spans 12 amino acids. Germline V gene sequence: CDR1 SQVTM, CDR2 ANQGSEA. The chain's CDR3 is CSVAAGDYGYPF. CDR3 in DNA: TGCAGCGTCGCAGCAGGGGACTATGGCTACCCCTTC. Drawing the rest from reference TRBV29-1 and TRBJ1-2, the complete variable domain is SAVISQKPSRDICQRGTSLTIQCQVDSQVTMMFWYRQQPGQSLTLIATANQGSEATYESGFVIDKFPISRPNLTFSTLTVSNMSPEDSSIYLCSVAAGDYGYPFGSGTRLTVV.

This clone has more than one count but fewer than ten. J is TRBJ1-1 and V is TRBV6-6; 12 bases match TRBD1. CDR1 is MNHNY and CDR2 is SVGAGI in the germline V gene (reference sequence). The CDR3 totals 15 residues. Losses at the gene ends were 2 bases for V and 6 bases for J; bases not matched to a gene: 4. CDR3: CASSYPGTGGPEAFF. Here the CDR3 DNA reads TGTGCCAGCAGTTACCCCGGGACAGGGGGCCCTGAAGCTTTCTTT.

V usage is TRBV11-1 and J usage is TRBJ1-1; TRBD1 matches at 10 bases. Germline V lookup: CDR1 SGHAT, CDR2 FQDESV (reference sequence). Trimming cost V 4 bases and J 6 bases; bases outside gene matches: 8. The CDR3 length is 15 residues. The CDR3 region has the DNA TGTGCCAGCAGCTCCCGGGACAGGGGAGGTTCTGAAGCTTTCTTT. Translation gives CASSSRDRGGSEAFF.

This chain connects TRBV9 to TRBJ1-1; tentative D call: TRBD1 (6 bases). Per the germline V gene, CDR1 is SGDLS and CDR2 is YYNGEE. V was shortened by 0 bases and J by 1 base, with 10 bases between the two germline ends. This CDR3 has 15 amino acids. The CDR3 region is CASSVGQGRNTEAFF. In nucleotides, the CDR3 is TGTGCCAGCAGCGTAGGGCAGGGGAGGAACACTGAAGCTTTCTTT. Full variable domain (remainder filled in from reference TRBV9 and TRBJ1-1): DSGVTQTPKHLITATGQRVTLRCSPRSGDLSVYWYQQSLDQGLQFLIQYYNGEERAKGNILERFSAQQFPDLHSELNLSSLELGDSALYFCASSVGQGRNTEAFFGQGTRLTVV.

The chain combines TRBV7-2 with TRBJ2-7; 7 bases align to TRBD1. CDR1 and CDR2 (germline): SGHTA, FQGNSA. Trimming removed 3 bases from V and 1 base from J; junction bases left unmatched: 3. The CDR3 is 14 amino acids. The CDR3 region is CASSFPGQSYEQYF. The CDR3 coding sequence is TGTGCCAGCAGCTTTCCGGGACAGTCCTACGAGCAGTACTTC.

This clone was recorded once. This rearrangement joins TRBV30 to TRBJ2-7; 8 bases line up with TRBD1. CDR1 and CDR2 (germline): GTSNPN, SVGIG (reference sequence). The CDR3 length is 15 residues. V shed 3 bases, J shed 5 bases, and the junction held 12 bases outside the gene matches. The CDR3 sequence is CAWSTGQGVFNEQYF. The CDR3, as DNA: TGTGCCTGGAGCACCGGACAGGGAGTTTTCAACGAGCAGTACTTC.

The chain combines TRBV9 with TRBJ2-3; D call uncertain. CDR1 and CDR2 from the germline V gene are SGDLS and YYNGEE. Trimming took 0 bases from V and 4 from J, leaving 3 bases between them. This CDR3 has 12 amino acids. CDR3 protein: CASSVEPDTQYF. In DNA, the CDR3 is TGTGCCAGCAGCGTAGAGCCAGATACGCAGTATTTT.

The V gene is TRBV30, the J gene TRBJ1-5; TRBD1 aligns across 8 bases. The CDR3 has 14 residues. J gave up 6 bases and V 3 bases, and 7 bases lay outside the gene matches. The V gene's germline CDR1 is GTSNPN and CDR2 SVGIG (reference sequence). The CDR3 DNA sequence: TGTGCCTGGAGGGGTCGACAGGGGACTCAGCCCCAGCATTTT. It yields the protein CAWRGRQGTQPQHF. The variable domain in full, with the rest retrieved from reference TRBV30 and TRBJ1-5, is SQTIHQWPATLVQPVGSPLSLECTVEGTSNPNLYWYRQAAGRGLQLLFYSVGIGQISSEVPQNLSASRPQDRQFILSSKKLLLSDSGFYLCAWRGRQGTQPQHFGDGTRLSIL.

The rearrangement links TRBV10-2 to TRBJ2-2; TRBD1 might be the D (5 bases). The germline CDR1 and CDR2 sequences are WSHSY and SAAADI. Between the trimmed V and J ends, which lost 6 bases and 3 bases, there was a span of 11 bases. This CDR3 spans 14 amino acids. As DNA, the CDR3 is TGCGCCAGCAGCCTAGACAGTGACACCGGGGAGCTGTTTTTT. Its translation: CASSLDSDTGELFF.

In its sample, this clone was seen once. The chain is built from TRBV9 and TRBJ1-2; 9 nucleotides agree with TRBD1. Germline CDR1 reads SGDLS; CDR2 reads YYNGEE. Unmatched junction bases numbered 6, after V lost 4 bases and J lost 8 bases. The CDR3 sequence is 13 residues long. The CDR3 loop is CASSSGDRVGYTF. CDR3 nucleotide sequence: TGTGCCAGCAGCTCCGGGGACAGGGTAGGCTACACCTTC.

V and J are TRBV6-5 and TRBJ1-2, with D maybe TRBD1 (5 bases). Per the germline V gene, CDR1 is MNHEY and CDR2 is SVGAGI. With 0 bases removed from V and 6 bases from J, the gap between germline ends came to 14 bases. The CDR3 sequence is 15 residues long. CDR3 sequence (DNA): TGTGCCAGCAGTTACTCGGCAGGGTATAGGGATGGCTACACCTTC. Protein sequence: CASSYSAGYRDGYTF.